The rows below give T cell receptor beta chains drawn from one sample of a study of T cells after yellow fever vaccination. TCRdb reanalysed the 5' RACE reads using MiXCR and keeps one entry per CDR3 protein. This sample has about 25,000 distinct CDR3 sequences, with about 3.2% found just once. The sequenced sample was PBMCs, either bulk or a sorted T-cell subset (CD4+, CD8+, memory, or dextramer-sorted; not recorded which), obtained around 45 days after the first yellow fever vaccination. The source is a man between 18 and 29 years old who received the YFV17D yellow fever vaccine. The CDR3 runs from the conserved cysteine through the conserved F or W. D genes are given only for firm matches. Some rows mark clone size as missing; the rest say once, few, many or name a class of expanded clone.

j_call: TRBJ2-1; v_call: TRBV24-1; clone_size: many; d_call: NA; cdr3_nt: TGTGCCACCAGTGATTATAGGGGGGGCAGCGGTGAGCAGTTCTTC; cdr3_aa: CATSDYRGGSGEQFF
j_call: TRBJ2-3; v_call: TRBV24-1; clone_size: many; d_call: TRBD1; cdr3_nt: TGTGCCACCAGTGACCACAGGGGCGGCACAGATACGCAGTATTTT; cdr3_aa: CATSDHRGGTDTQYF
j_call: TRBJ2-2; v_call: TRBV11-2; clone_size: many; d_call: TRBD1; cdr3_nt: TGTGCCAGCAGCTCCCACAGGGGGCGCGAGACCGGGGAGCTGTTTTTT; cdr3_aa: CASSSHRGRETGELFF
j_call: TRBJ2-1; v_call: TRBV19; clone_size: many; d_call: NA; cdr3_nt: TGTGCCAGTAGTAGTATCGGGACCGCACAGAATGAGCAGTTCTTC; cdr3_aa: CASSSIGTAQNEQFF
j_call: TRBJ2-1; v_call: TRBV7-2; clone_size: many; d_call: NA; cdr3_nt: TGTGCCAGCAGCTCCCTTCATGGTGAGCAGTTCTTC; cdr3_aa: CASSSLHGEQFF
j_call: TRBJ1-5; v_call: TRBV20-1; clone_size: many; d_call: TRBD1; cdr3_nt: TGCAGTGCTAGGGTTGCGGGACAGGGGGGTGGGGGCAATCAGCCCCAGCATTTT; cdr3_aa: CSARVAGQGGGGNQPQHF
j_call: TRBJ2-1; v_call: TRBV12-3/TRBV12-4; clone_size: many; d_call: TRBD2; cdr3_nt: TGTGCCAGCAGTGCTAGCGGGGTCTACAATGAGCAGTTCTTC; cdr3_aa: CASSASGVYNEQFF
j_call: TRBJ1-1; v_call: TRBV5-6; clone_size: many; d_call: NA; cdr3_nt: TGTGCCAGCAGCCCTTGGCCGGCAGGGCAGACTTTCGAAGCTTTCTTT; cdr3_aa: CASSPWPAGQTFEAFF
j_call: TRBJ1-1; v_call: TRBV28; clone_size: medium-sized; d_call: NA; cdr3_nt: TGTGCCAGCATCTCACCGGGGGGCGAAGCTTTCTTT; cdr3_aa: CASISPGGEAFF
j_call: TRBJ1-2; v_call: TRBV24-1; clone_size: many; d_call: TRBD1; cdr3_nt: TGTGCCACCAGTGATTACAGGGGGGCTGACTATGGCTACACCTTC; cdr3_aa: CATSDYRGADYGYTF
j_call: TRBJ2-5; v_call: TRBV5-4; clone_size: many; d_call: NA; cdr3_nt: TGTGCCAGCAGCTTGGTAGCTGGAGAGACCCAGTACTTC; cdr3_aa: CASSLVAGETQYF
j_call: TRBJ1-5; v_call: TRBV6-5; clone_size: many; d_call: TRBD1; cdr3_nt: TGTGCCAGCCGAATTATTCAGACAGGGCGCAATCAGCCCCAGCATTTT; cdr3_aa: CASRIIQTGRNQPQHF
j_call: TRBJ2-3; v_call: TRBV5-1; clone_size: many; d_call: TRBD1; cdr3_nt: TGCGCCAGCAGCTCCAGGGGGTGGGCCACAGATACGCAGTATTTT; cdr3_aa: CASSSRGWATDTQYF
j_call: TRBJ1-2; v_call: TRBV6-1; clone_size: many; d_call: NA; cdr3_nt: TGTGCCAGCAGTCAAGACGTAGCAGGGAGGTATGGCTACACCTTC; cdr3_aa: CASSQDVAGRYGYTF
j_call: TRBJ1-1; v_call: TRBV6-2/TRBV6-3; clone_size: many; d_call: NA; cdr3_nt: TGTGCCAGCAGTTACGGAGGGAACACTGAAGCTTTCTTT; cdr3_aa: CASSYGGNTEAFF
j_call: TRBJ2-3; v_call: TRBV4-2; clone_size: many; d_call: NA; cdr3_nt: TGTGCCAGCAGCCAAGAGGGCGGGGGCCTTCCAGATACGCAGTATTTT; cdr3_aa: CASSQEGGGLPDTQYF
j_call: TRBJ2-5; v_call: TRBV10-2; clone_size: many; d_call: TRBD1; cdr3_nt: TGCGCCAGCAGTAGGGGGCGCCTGGAGACCCAGTACTTC; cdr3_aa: CASSRGRLETQYF
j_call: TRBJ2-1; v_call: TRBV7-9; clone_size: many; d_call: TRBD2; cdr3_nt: TGTGCCAGCAGCCCGCCGGGACTAAAATACAATGAGCAGTTCTTC; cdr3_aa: CASSPPGLKYNEQFF
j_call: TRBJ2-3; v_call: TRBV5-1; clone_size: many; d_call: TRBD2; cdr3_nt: TGCGCCAGCAGCCTCCAGGGAGCGGGGCCGGTGGATACGCAGTATTTT; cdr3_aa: CASSLQGAGPVDTQYF
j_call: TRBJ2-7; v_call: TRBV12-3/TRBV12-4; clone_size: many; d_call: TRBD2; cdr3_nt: TGTGCCAGCAACCAAGGGCCGGGAGGGTACGAGCAGTACTTC; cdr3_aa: CASNQGPGGYEQYF
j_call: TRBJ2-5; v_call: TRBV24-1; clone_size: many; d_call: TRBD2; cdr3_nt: TGTGCCACCAGTGCGGCTAGCGGGGCAGAGACCCAGTACTTC; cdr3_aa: CATSAASGAETQYF
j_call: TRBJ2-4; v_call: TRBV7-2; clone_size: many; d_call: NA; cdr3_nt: TGTGCCAGCAGCTTAGCAGGCCCTCGGGACATTCAGTACTTC; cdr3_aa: CASSLAGPRDIQYF
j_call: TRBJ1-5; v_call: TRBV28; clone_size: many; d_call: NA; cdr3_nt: TGTGCCAGCAGTTTGATTAGGGATCAGCCCCAGCATTTT; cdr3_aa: CASSLIRDQPQHF
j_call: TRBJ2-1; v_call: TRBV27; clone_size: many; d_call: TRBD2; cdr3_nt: TGTGCCAGCAGTCCCAACCTTCTAAGGACTAGCATATCCATCGGGGGGCAGTTCTTC; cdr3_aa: CASSPNLLRTSISIGGQFF
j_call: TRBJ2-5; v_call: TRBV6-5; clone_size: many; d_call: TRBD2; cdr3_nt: TGTGCCAGCAGTTACATCGGGCGGGGGGGCTCGGAGACCCAGTACTTC; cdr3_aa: CASSYIGRGGSETQYF
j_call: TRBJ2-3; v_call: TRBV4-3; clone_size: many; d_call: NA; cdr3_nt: TGCGCCAGCAGCCAAGAGCTCCCAGATACGCAGTATTTT; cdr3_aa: CASSQELPDTQYF
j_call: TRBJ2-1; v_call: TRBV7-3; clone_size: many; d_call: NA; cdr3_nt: TGTGCCAGCAGCTTAAACCAGGCCACAGAGCAGTTCTTC; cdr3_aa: CASSLNQATEQFF
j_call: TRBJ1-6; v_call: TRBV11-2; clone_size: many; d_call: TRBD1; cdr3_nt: TGTGCCAGCAGCTCGGGACAGGGTCCAAGCTCTTATAATTCACCCCTCCACTTT; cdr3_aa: CASSSGQGPSSYNSPLHF
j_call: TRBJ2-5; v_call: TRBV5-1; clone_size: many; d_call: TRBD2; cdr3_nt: TGCGCCAGCAGCTTGGTGGGGACTAGCGTACAAGAGACCCAGTACTTC; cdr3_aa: CASSLVGTSVQETQYF
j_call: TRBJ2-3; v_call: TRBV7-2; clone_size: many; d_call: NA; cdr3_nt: TGTGCCAGCAGCTTAGGAGGGACCGTCCCCACAGATACGCAGTATTTT; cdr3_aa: CASSLGGTVPTDTQYF
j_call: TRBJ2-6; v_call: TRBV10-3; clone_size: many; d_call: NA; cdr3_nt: TGTGCCATCAGTGGTACGAAAGGGCTTGGGGCCAACGTCCTGACTTTC; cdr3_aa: CAISGTKGLGANVLTF
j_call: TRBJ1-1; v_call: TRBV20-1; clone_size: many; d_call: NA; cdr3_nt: TGCAGTGCTATTAACAGGGAATATTTATTT; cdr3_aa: CSAINREYLF
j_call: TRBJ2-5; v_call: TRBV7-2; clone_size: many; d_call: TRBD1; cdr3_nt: TGTGCCAGCAGCTTAAGACAGGGGGAGACCCAGTACTTC; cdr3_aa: CASSLRQGETQYF
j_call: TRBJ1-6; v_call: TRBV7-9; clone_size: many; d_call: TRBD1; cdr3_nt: TGTGCCAGCAGTTCCGGGACAGTTAATTCACCCCTCCACTTT; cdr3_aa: CASSSGTVNSPLHF
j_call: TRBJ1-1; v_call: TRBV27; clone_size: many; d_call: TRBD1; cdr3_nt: TGTGCCAGCAGGACAGGGGGGACTGAAGCTTTCTTT; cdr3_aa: CASRTGGTEAFF
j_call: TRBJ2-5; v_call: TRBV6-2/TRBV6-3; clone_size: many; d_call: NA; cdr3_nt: TGTGCCAGCAGGCAGGGGTGGGAGACCCAGTACTTC; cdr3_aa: CASRQGWETQYF
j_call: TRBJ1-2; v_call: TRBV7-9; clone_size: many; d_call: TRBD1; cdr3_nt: TGTGCCAGCAGCTTTGGAAGGACAGGGGTCTATGGCTACACCTTC; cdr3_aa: CASSFGRTGVYGYTF
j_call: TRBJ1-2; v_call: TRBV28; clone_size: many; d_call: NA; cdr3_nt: TGTGCCAGCAGTTTCAAGGGGTATGGCTACACCTTC; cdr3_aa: CASSFKGYGYTF
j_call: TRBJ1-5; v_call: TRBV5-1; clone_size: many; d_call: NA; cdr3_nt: TGCGCCAGCAGCCTCGGGGGAGAGAGTCAGCCCCAGCATTTT; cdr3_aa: CASSLGGESQPQHF
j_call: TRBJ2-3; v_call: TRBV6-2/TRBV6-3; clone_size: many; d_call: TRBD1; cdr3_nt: TGTGCCAGCAGCCGCCAACCCCCGGTGACAGGGTCTACAGATACGCAGTATTTT; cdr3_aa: CASSRQPPVTGSTDTQYF
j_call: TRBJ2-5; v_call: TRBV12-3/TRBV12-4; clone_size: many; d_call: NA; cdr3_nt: TGTGCCAGCAGGGCTCAGTTAGAGACCCAGTACTTC; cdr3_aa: CASRAQLETQYF
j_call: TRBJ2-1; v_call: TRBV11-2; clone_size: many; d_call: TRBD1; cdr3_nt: TGTGCCAGCAGATCAATCAGGGGGAGCTCCTACAATGAGCAGTTCTTC; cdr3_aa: CASRSIRGSSYNEQFF
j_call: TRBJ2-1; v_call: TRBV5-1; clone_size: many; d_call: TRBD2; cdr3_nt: TGCGCCAGCAGCTTGACTCTAGCGGGAGTCTACAATGAGCAGTTCTTC; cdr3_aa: CASSLTLAGVYNEQFF
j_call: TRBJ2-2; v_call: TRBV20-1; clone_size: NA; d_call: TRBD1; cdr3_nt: TGCAGTGCCGGACAGGCGCGGAGCACCGGGGAGCTGTTTTTT; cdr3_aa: CSAGQARSTGELFF
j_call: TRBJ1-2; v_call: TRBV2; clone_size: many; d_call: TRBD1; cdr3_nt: TGTGCCAGCTCATACGGACAGGGACGGACCTATGGCTACACCTTC; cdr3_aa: CASSYGQGRTYGYTF
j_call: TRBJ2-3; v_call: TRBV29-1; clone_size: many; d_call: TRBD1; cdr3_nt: TGCAGCGTAGGCGGGACAGGGAACGGAGATACGCAGTATTTT; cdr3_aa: CSVGGTGNGDTQYF
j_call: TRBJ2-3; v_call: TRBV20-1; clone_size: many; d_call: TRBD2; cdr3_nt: TGCAGTGCTAGAGATTTTGGAGCTAGCGGAAGCACAGATACGCAGTATTTT; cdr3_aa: CSARDFGASGSTDTQYF
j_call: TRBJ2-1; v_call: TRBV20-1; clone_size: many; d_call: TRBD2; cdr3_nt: TGCAGTGCCCTGAGCGGGGGGATTGAGCAGTTCTTC; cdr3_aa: CSALSGGIEQFF
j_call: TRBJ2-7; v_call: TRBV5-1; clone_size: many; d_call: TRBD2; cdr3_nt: TGCGCCAGCAGCTTACTAGCGGGGACCTCCTACGAGCAGTACTTC; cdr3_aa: CASSLLAGTSYEQYF
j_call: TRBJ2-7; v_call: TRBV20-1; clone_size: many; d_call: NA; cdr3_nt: TGCAGTGCTAGAGCTGGGACAGCGGGCTACGAGCAGTACTTC; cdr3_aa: CSARAGTAGYEQYF